This T cell receptor beta chain derives from a study of blood T cell repertoires in COVID-19. Study background: Samples taken during acute and convalescent COVID-19 were collected in the United States, Italy and Spain. PBMCs, B-cell-depleted T cells, or T cells were the source of the cDNA or gDNA that made up the material.

The germline V and J ends were trimmed by 2 bases and 8 bases, with 15 bases remaining between them. This CDR3 contains 14 residues. Germline loops: CDR1 ENHRY, CDR2 SYGVKD. Original processing notes: Nucleated cell counts were estimated from reference gene primer amplification. TCRdb keeps only in-frame clones here, not all; method: immunoSEQ multiplex PCR. V and J calls and clone size are copied from that table; D and trimming were computed from the DNA. The sample consists of around 220,000 clones, around 88% of them appearing once. Sequenced input: peripheral blood. The rearrangement uses TRBV10-3 and TRBJ1-2, with a possible D match to TRBD1 (5 bases). The TCR comes from a man between 18 and 35 years old with active or convalescent COVID-19. The CDR3 loop is CAISERTDTGGYTF. DNA for the CDR3: TGTGCCATCAGTGAGCGGACGGACACCGGCGGCTACACCTTC.